These 27 T cell receptor beta chains were all obtained from the same sample, sequenced in a study of T-cell reconstitution after alpha-beta-depleted transplantation in children (TCRdb year 2016). Explained via the paper, the treatment or condition label denotes: allogeneic hematopoietic cell transplantation with graft depleted of TCRalphabeta T cells and CD19 B cells. Libraries were prepared through PCR. Sequencing took place on an Illumina HiSeq 2500. To normalize quantification of the TCRbeta repertoire, the TCR libraries were built with molecular barcoding that relied on unique molecular identifiers. TCRdb applied fastp at Q25 and MiXCR to the public reads, then kept only in-frame beta chains. Every distinct CDR3 protein forms one entry, paired with its most common genes and DNA. Counted in this sample were approximately 120,000 distinct CDR3 sequences; roughly 10% of them appeared once. The ten most abundant clones make up 24% of the sample.

Material: PBMCs, mostly from graft donor cells, obtained 180 days after TCRalphabeta/CD19-depleted stem cell transplant. Receptors were obtained from a girl in the first two years of life who had a stem cell transplant for combined immunodeficiency, so the T cells may come from the graft donor.

This clonotype came up a few times. V gene TRBV9 combines with J gene TRBJ2-6, with D uncertain. Per germline, CDR1 SGDLS and CDR2 YYNGEE. With 0 bases removed from V and 4 bases from J, the gap between germline ends came to 11 bases. CDR3 length equals 16 residues. The DNA for the CDR3 is TGTGCCAGCAGCGTAGCCCCCGGGTGGGGGGCCAACGTCCTGACTTTC. Translating it yields CASSVAPGWGANVLTF.

This chain joins TRBV20-1 and TRBJ1-3, with D unclear. The germline CDR1 and CDR2 sequences are DFQATT and SNEGSKA (reference sequence). Trimming left V 3 bases short and J 1 base short, with 7 bases between. CDR3 length: 13 residues. CDR3 sequence reads: CSASLGSGNTIYF. As DNA, the CDR3 is TGCAGTGCTAGTTTGGGGTCTGGAAACACCATATATTTT.

The rearrangement joins TRBV20-1 to TRBJ1-1; D is perhaps TRBD1 (5 bases). Germline loops: CDR1 DFQATT, CDR2 SNEGSKA (reference sequence). The CDR3 sequence is 14 residues long. Trimming pared 1 base from V and 0 bases from J, leaving 9 bases between. The CDR3 is CSARVSGLNTEAFF. The CDR3 nucleotides are TGCAGTGCTAGAGTATCGGGGCTGAACACTGAAGCTTTCTTT.

Ten or more counts support this clonotype. This chain joins TRBV9 and TRBJ2-7; D is possibly TRBD1 (6 bases). Trimming shortened V by 0 bases and J by 6 bases, and 13 bases separated the two germline ends. Germline-derived CDR1 and CDR2 are SGDLS and YYNGEE. The length of the CDR3 is 14 residues. The CDR3 loop is CASSVVGDTGEQYF. The CDR3 DNA follows: TGTGCCAGCAGCGTAGTCGGGGACACGGGCGAGCAGTACTTC.

This chain uses TRBV7-3 with TRBJ1-3; D call uncertain. The CDR3 runs 13 residues. Looked up from germline, CDR1 is SGHTA and CDR2 is FQGTGA. V was pared by 5 bases and J by 3 bases, with 8 bases between. The CDR3 bases are TGTGCCAGCAGCCTCAACCATGGAAACACCATATATTTT. It yields the protein CASSLNHGNTIYF.

This clonotype was detected a few times. J is TRBJ2-5 and V is TRBV7-7; perhaps TRBD1 as D (6 bases). Trimming shortened V by 5 bases and J by 2 bases, and 9 bases separated the two germline ends. The CDR3 totals 13 residues. Germline V gene data show CDR1 as SSHAT and CDR2 as FNYEAQ (reference sequence). The CDR3 region is CASSDGQQETQYF. Written as DNA, the CDR3 is TGTGCCAGCAGCGATGGACAGCAAGAGACCCAGTACTTC. The entire variable domain, with the rest obtained from reference TRBV7-7 and TRBJ2-5, is as follows: GAGVSQSPRYKVTKRGQDVTLRCDPISSHATLYWYQQALGQGPEFLTYFNYEAQPDKSGLPSDRFSAERPEGSISTLTIQRTEQRDSAMYRCASSDGQQETQYFGPGTRLLVL.

This clonotype was found many times. This CDR3 reads CASSLTRPQKDTGELFF. DNA for the CDR3: TGTGCCAGCAGTTTAACAAGGCCTCAAAAGGACACCGGGGAGCTGTTTTTT. This chain uses TRBV12-3 or TRBV12-4 with TRBJ2-2, with no clear D. Between the trimmed V and J ends, which lost 2 bases and 3 bases, there was a span of 16 bases. The CDR3 runs to 17 residues.

The chain carries TRBV3-1 and TRBJ2-5; a possible D gene is TRBD1 (6 bases). The CDR3 contains 12 residues. Germline V gene sequence: CDR1 LGHDT, CDR2 YNNKEL (reference sequence). The V end was cut by 7 bases, the J end by 5 bases, with 11 bases between. The CDR3: CASIQGLETQYF. The CDR3 bases are TGTGCCAGCATCCAGGGGCTGGAGACCCAGTACTTC.

This chain links TRBV9 with TRBJ1-5; D unclear. Trimming cost V 3 bases and J 4 bases, with 8 bases left between them. Germline V gene lookup returns CDR1 SGDLS and CDR2 YYNGEE. The CDR3 contains 13 residues. Here the CDR3 DNA reads TGTGCCAGCAGCGCCTTGGTGAATCAGCCCCAGCATTTT. It is translated as CASSALVNQPQHF.

The chain couples TRBV6-5 to TRBJ2-3; TRBD1 agrees at 8 bases. J lost 0 bases, V lost 4 bases, and 3 bases had no gene match. The CDR3 covers 15 residues. The V gene's germline CDR1 is MNHEY and CDR2 SVGAGI. CDR3 nucleotide sequence: TGTGCCAGCAGTTTTTACAGGGGGAGCACAGATACGCAGTATTTT. It is translated as CASSFYRGSTDTQYF.

This clonotype was seen a handful of times. This chain links TRBV3-1 with TRBJ2-1; 10 bases map to TRBD2. CDR3 length equals 15 residues. Trimming took 6 bases from V and 3 from J; bases not matched to a gene: 5. In germline, CDR1 is LGHDT, CDR2 YNNKEL (reference sequence). The chain's CDR3 is CASSLAGEGYNEQFF. The DNA of the CDR3 is TGTGCCAGCAGTCTAGCGGGGGAGGGCTACAATGAGCAGTTCTTC.

This clonotype has more than one count but fewer than ten. The chain is built from TRBV12-3 or TRBV12-4 and TRBJ2-7, with 8 positions matching TRBD1. The CDR3 covers 17 residues. With V trimmed by 2 bases and J by 2 bases, 11 bases remained unmatched. The CDR3 reads CASSLYPGNRGAYEQYF. The CDR3 coding sequence is TGTGCCAGCAGTTTATACCCTGGGAACAGGGGGGCCTACGAGCAGTACTTC.

V usage is TRBV7-2 and J usage is TRBJ2-4; 7 bases are shared with TRBD2. This CDR3 is built from 14 residues. The germline CDR1 and CDR2 sequences are SGHTA and FQGNSA. The V gene end was trimmed by 6 bases and the J gene end by 2 bases; junction bases not matched to a gene: 4. The CDR3 DNA sequence: TGTGCCAGCAGGCCAGCGGGAACCAAAAACATTCAGTACTTC. Protein product: CASRPAGTKNIQYF. The full variable domain, its missing parts supplied by reference TRBV7-2 and TRBJ2-4, is GAGVSQSPSNKVTEKGKDVELRCDPISGHTALYWYRQSLGQGLEFLIYFQGNSAPDKSGLPSDRFSAERTGGSVSTLTIQRTQQEDSAVYLCASRPAGTKNIQYFGAGTRLSVL.

The chain uses TRBV18 and TRBJ2-1; D gene ambiguous. V was pared by 5 bases and J by 5 bases, with 19 bases between. Per germline, CDR1 KGHSH and CDR2 LQKENI. CDR3 length: 16 amino acids. DNA for the CDR3: TGTGCCAGCTCAACCACCGGTATCCCTATCGACAATGAGCAGTTCTTC. This translates into CASSTTGIPIDNEQFF.

This sequence joins TRBV11-2 and TRBJ2-3; TRBD2 might be the D (6 bases). Germline CDR1 reads SGHAT; CDR2 reads FQNNGV. Trimming removed 0 bases at V and 1 base at J, with 14 bases between. The CDR3 runs 17 residues. The CDR3 sequence: CASSLEYGGCCTDTQYF. Written as DNA, the CDR3 is TGTGCCAGCAGCTTAGAGTATGGGGGGTGTTGCACAGATACGCAGTATTTT.

This clonotype was detected a few times. The chain joins TRBV20-1 to TRBJ2-7; D is possibly TRBD2 (6 bases). Deletions cut 3 bases from V and 0 bases from J, with 9 bases between. Germline CDR1 reads DFQATT; CDR2 reads SNEGSKA (reference sequence). The CDR3 loop spans 13 amino acids. Written as DNA, the CDR3 is TGCAGTGCTAGCATCGGGAGCTCCTACGAGCAGTACTTC. Translating it yields CSASIGSSYEQYF.

The chain combines TRBV30 with TRBJ1-1; a possible D gene is TRBD1 (5 bases). V lost 2 bases and J lost 4, with 11 bases in between. Germline V gene lookup returns CDR1 GTSNPN and CDR2 SVGIG (reference sequence). This CDR3 has 13 residues. CDR3 coding DNA: TGTGCCTGGAGTCGGGGGTTCGTCACTGAAGCTTTCTTT. This gives the protein CAWSRGFVTEAFF.

The chain couples TRBV18 to TRBJ1-5; a weak D match, TRBD1 (6 bases). The V and J ends lost 3 bases and 7 bases respectively, with 16 bases between them. The CDR3 is made up of 15 amino acids. Looked up from germline, CDR1 is KGHSH and CDR2 is LQKENI. DNA for the CDR3: TGTGCCAGCTCACCCCAGGGGATCTCACGGCAGCCCCAGCATTTT. Translated, it gives CASSPQGISRQPQHF.

This clonotype has only a few counts. The V and J genes are TRBV7-2 and TRBJ2-1; TRBD2 aligns across 8 bases. After removal of 5 bases from V and 7 bases from J, the junction contained 7 bases not matched to a gene. There are 14 residues in the CDR3. Looked up from germline, CDR1 is SGHTA and CDR2 is FQGNSA. CDR3 coding DNA: TGTGCCAGCAGCCCGAGAGCGGGAGTGAATGAGCAGTTCTTC. Translating gives CASSPRAGVNEQFF.

This clonotype has just one count. The chain employs TRBV6-1 and TRBJ1-2; tentatively, D is TRBD1 (5 bases). V lost 6 bases and J lost 7, with 21 bases in between. Germline V gives CDR1 MNHNS, CDR2 SASEGT. The CDR3 loop spans 15 amino acids. In nucleotides, the CDR3 is TGTGCCAGCAGAGCCATCCGGGACCTCGGGTTTGGCTACACCTTC. Protein: CASRAIRDLGFGYTF.

This clonotype was seen more than once but under ten times. CDR3 DNA sequence: TGTGCCAGCAGCTCCTCGGAGACCCAGTACTTC. Translation: CASSSSETQYF. The rearrangement uses TRBV11-2 and TRBJ2-5; D remains ambiguous. The germline V and J ends were trimmed by 4 bases and 5 bases, with 5 bases remaining between them. CDR3 length: 11 residues. The germline V gene has CDR1 SGHAT and CDR2 FQNNGV.

The chain combines TRBV5-1 with TRBJ2-2; weak D call: TRBD1 (6 bases). The CDR3 is 15 amino acids. V was pared by 0 bases and J by 3 bases, with 9 bases between. The germline V gene encodes CDR1 SGHRS and CDR2 YFSETQ. CDR3 region: CASSLVGADTGELFF. DNA for the CDR3: TGCGCCAGCAGCTTGGTGGGGGCGGACACCGGGGAGCTGTTTTTT.

The rearrangement links TRBV5-1 to TRBJ1-6, with D unresolved. This CDR3 contains 13 residues. V was trimmed by 4 bases and J by 7 bases, leaving 9 bases between them. Germline CDR1 SGHRS, CDR2 YFSETQ. This chain's CDR3 is CASSLRFNSPLHF. In DNA, the CDR3 is TGCGCCAGCAGCCTCCGATTCAATTCACCCCTCCACTTT.

The rearrangement links TRBV5-1 to TRBJ1-2; TRBD1 matches 7 bases. CDR3 length: 16 residues. Germline V CDR1 and CDR2: SGHRS, YFSETQ. The ends lost 1 base at V and 1 base at J; junction bases unmatched: 7. The CDR3 here is CASSLWDSADNYGYTF. The CDR3 bases are TGCGCCAGCAGCTTGTGGGACAGCGCCGATAACTATGGCTACACCTTC.

The table lists this clonotype with a few counts. The chain has TRBV7-9 and TRBJ2-1, with 9 bases aligning to TRBD2. V shed 0 bases, J shed 3 bases, and the junction held 0 bases outside the gene matches. CDR1 SEHNR and CDR2 FQNEAQ come from the germline V gene (reference sequence). This CDR3 has 15 amino acids. Here the CDR3 DNA reads TGTGCCAGCAGCTTAGCACTAGCGGGCTACAATGAGCAGTTCTTC. Translation: CASSLALAGYNEQFF. The full variable domain, in which reference TRBV7-9 and TRBJ2-1 provide the parts outside the CDR3, is DTGVSQNPRHKITKRGQNVTFRCDPISEHNRLYWYRQTLGQGPEFLTYFQNEAQLEKSRLLSDRFSAERPKGSFSTLEIQRTEQGDSAMYLCASSLALAGYNEQFFGPGTRLTVL.

This clonotype was seen a few times. V usage is TRBV3-1 and J usage is TRBJ1-2, with D maybe TRBD1 (6 bases). V was trimmed by 0 bases and J by 7 bases, leaving 15 bases between them. There are 15 residues in the CDR3. CDR1 and CDR2 (germline): LGHDT, YNNKEL (reference sequence). The CDR3 is CASSQDVWGAGGYTF. CDR3 nucleotide sequence: TGTGCCAGCAGCCAAGATGTTTGGGGGGCTGGTGGCTACACCTTC.

This clonotype has a handful of counts. This chain connects TRBV27 to TRBJ2-7; 9 bases match TRBD1. CDR3 size: 14 residues. V trimming: 3 bases; J trimming: 5 bases; junction bases outside the gene matches: 5. Per the germline V gene, CDR1 is MNHEY and CDR2 is SMNVEV (reference sequence). This CDR3 reads CASSFGTGKNEQYF. The CDR3 DNA sequence: TGTGCCAGCAGTTTTGGGACAGGGAAGAACGAGCAGTACTTC.